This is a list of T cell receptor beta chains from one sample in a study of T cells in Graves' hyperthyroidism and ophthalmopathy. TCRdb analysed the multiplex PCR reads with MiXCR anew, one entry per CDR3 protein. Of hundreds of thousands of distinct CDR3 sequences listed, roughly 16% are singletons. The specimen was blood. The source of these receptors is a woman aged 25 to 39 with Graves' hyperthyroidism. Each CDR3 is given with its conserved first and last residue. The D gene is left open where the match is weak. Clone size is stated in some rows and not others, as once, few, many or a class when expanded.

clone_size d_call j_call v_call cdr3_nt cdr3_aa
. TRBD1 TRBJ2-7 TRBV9 TGTGCCAGCAGCGGCCCCGGGACAGGGGGGATAGAGCAGTACTTC CASSGPGTGGIEQYF
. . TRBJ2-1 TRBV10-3 TGTGCCATCAGTACGATTACACGGGTAAGCTCCTACAATGAGCAGTTCTTC CAISTITRVSSYNEQFF
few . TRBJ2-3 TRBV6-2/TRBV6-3 TGTGCCAGCAGCGACCGGGACCCACGCACAGATACGCAGTATTTT CASSDRDPRTDTQYF
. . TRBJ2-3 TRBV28 TGTGCCAGTAGCCTCCGCCCTGGCGGGACCACAGATACGCAGTATTTT CASSLRPGGTTDTQYF
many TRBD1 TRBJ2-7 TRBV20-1 TGCAGTGCTAGACCCGGGACAGGGAGCTCCTACGAGCAGTACTTC CSARPGTGSSYEQYF
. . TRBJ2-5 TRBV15 TGTGCCACCAGCAGGGTCCTAGCCCAAGAGACCCAGTACTTC CATSRVLAQETQYF
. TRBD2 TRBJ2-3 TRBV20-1 TGCAGTGCTAGACCCGTAGCGGGGGCCAACACAGATACGCAGTATTTT CSARPVAGANTDTQYF
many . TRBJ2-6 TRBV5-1 TGCGCCAGCAGCCTAGGAATTGGTGGGGCCAACGTCCTGACTTTC CASSLGIGGANVLTF
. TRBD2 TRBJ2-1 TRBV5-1 TGCGCCAGCAGCTTGGTAGCGGGACCGAACAATGAGCAGTTCTTC CASSLVAGPNNEQFF
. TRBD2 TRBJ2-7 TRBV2 TGTGCCACCAGGGAGGGCGTTCAGGGCAAGCAGTACTTC CATREGVQGKQYF
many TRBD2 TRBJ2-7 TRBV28 TGTGCCAGCAGAAACGGACTAGCGGGAGTTTACGAGCAGTACTTC CASRNGLAGVYEQYF
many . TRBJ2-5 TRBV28 TGTGCCAGCAGTGCAGACACCCCCCAGTACTTC CASSADTPQYF
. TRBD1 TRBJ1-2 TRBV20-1 TGCAGTGCTAGAGATACAGGGGCCTATGGCTACACCTTC CSARDTGAYGYTF
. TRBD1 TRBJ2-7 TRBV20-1 TGCAGTGCCGACGGGACAGACTTAACCTACGAGCAGTACTTC CSADGTDLTYEQYF
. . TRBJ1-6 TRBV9 TGTGCCAGCAGCGCGGCAGTTGGATCACCCCTCCACTTT CASSAAVGSPLHF
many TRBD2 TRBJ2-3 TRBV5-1 TGCGCCAGCAGCTTGAACGCGGGGGACACAGATACGCAGTATTTT CASSLNAGDTDTQYF
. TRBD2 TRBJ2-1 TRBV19 TGTGCCAGTAGTAAGGGGTCTAGCGGCTACAATGAGCAGTTCTTC CASSKGSSGYNEQFF
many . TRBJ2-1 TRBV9 TGTGCCAGCAGCGTAGCGGGTAGGGTTGGGTATGAGCAGTTCTTC CASSVAGRVGYEQFF
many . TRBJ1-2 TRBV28 TGTGCCAGCAGTTCTCGTAAAAGCGCCGGGGGAAGGAGCTATGGCTACACCTTC CASSSRKSAGGRSYGYTF
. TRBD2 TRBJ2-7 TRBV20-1 TGCAGTGCTAGAAAAGCGGGATCTTACTACGAGCAGTACTTC CSARKAGSYYEQYF
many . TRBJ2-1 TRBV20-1 TGCAGTGCTAGAGCAGTGGCACTCTCCTACAATGAGCAGTTCTTC CSARAVALSYNEQFF
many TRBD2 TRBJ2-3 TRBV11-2 TGTGCCAGCAGCTCCGGGAGGACAGATACGCAGTATTTT CASSSGRTDTQYF
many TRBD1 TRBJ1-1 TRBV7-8 TGTGCCAGCAGCAGAGACAGGGGAGTAGTCAGGAACACTGAAGCTTTCTTT CASSRDRGVVRNTEAFF
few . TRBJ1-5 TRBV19 TGTGCCAGTAGTATAGGCCAGGGGACTCGGGGGAATCAGCCCCAGCATTTT CASSIGQGTRGNQPQHF
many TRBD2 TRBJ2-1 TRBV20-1 TGCAGTGCTAAAAGGACTAGCGGAGACAATGAGCAGTTCTTC CSAKRTSGDNEQFF
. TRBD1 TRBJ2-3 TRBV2 TGTGCCAGCAGGAGTAATATGGGGACAGAAAAACGGAAAGATACGCAGTATTTT CASRSNMGTEKRKDTQYF
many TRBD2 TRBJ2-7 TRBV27 TGTGCCAGCAGTTCAGTACTAGCGGGCACCTACGAGCAGTACTTC CASSSVLAGTYEQYF
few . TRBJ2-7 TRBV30 TGTGCCTGGAGTGCCGACCCCCACTACGAGCAGTACTTC CAWSADPHYEQYF